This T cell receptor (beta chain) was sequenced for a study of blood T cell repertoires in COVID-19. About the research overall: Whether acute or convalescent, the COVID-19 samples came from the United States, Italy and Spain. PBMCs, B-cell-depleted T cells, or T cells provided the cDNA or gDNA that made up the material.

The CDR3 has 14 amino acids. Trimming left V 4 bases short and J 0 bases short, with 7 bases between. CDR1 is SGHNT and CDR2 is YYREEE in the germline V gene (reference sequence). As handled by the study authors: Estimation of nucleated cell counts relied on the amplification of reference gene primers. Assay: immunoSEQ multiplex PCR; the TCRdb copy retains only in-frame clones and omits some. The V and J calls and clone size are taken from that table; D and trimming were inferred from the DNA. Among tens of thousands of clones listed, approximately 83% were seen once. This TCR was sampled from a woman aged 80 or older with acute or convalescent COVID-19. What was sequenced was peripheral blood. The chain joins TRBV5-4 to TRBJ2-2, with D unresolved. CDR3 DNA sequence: TGTGCCAGCAGCGCAGAGGCGAACACCGGGGAGCTGTTTTTT. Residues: CASSAEANTGELFF.